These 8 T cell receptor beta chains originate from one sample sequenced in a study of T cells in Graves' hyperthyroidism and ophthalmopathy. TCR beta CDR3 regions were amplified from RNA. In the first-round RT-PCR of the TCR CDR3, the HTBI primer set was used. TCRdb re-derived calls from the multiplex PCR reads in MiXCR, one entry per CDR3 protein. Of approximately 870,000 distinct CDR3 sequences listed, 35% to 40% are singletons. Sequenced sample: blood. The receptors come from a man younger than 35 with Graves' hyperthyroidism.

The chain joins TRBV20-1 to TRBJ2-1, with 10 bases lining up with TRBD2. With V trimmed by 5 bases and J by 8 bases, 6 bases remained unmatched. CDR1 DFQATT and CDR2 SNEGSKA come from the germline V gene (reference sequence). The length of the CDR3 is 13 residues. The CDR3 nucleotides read TGCAGTGCTTCCGGGACTAGCGAGCATGAGCAGTTCTTC. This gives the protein CSASGTSEHEQFF.

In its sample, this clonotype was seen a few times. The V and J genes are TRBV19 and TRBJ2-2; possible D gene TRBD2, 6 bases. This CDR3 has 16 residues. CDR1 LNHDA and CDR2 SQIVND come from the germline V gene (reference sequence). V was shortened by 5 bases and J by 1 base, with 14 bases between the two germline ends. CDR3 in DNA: TGTGCCAGTAGTGGAGGGACCGGAGGGAACACCGGGGAGCTGTTTTTT. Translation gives CASSGGTGGNTGELFF.

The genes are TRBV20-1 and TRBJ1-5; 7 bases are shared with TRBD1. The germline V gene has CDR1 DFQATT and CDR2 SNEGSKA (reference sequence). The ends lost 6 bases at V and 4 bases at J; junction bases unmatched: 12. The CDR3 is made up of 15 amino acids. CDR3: CSAPLKGALNQPQHF. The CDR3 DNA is TGCAGTGCACCCCTTAAGGGGGCCCTTAATCAGCCCCAGCATTTT.

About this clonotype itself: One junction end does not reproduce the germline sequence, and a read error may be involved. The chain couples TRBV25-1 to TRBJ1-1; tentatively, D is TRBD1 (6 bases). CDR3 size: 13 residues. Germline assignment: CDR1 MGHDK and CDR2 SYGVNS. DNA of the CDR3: TGTGCCGGCAGTGACAGGATGAACACTGAAGCTTTCTTT. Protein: CAGSDRMNTEAFF.

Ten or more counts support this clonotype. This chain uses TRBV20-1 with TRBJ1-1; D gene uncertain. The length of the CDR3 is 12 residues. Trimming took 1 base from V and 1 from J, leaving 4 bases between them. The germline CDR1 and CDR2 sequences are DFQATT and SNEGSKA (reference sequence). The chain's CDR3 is CSARVKNTEAFF. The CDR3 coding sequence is TGCAGTGCTAGAGTAAAGAACACTGAAGCTTTCTTT.

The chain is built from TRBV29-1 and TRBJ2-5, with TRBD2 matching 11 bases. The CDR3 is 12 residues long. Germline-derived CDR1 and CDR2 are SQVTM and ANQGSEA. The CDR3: CRLAGVSETQYF. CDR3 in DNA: TGCAGACTAGCGGGAGTGTCAGAGACCCAGTACTTC.

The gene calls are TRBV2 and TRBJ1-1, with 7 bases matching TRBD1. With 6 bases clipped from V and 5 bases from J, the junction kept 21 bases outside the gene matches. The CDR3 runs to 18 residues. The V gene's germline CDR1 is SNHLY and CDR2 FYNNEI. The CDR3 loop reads CASSHQALGQGVRTEAFF. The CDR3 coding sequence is TGTGCCAGCAGCCACCAAGCTTTGGGGCAGGGGGTGCGGACTGAAGCTTTCTTT.

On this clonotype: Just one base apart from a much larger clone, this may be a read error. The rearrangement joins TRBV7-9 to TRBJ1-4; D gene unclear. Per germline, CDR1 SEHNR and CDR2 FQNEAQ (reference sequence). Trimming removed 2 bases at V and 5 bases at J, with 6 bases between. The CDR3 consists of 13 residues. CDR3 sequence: CASSLSLNEKLFF. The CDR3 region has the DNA TGTGCCAGCAGCTTATCCCTGAATGAAAAACTGTTTTTT.